A single sample gave rise to the 12 T cell receptor beta chains below, sequenced in a study of vaccination and CD4 T cells after COVID-19. Their target antigens are unknown. Oncomine TCR Beta short-read sequencing was applied to DNA from cultured CD4+ T cells. One entry per CDR3 protein results from TCRdb running MiXCR on the PCR reads. The sample yields 13,000 to 15,000 distinct CDR3 sequences, roughly 45% seen once. The sample's treatment: approximately 11-day PBMC culture with coronavirus spike peptide pools or control peptides (ViraFEST assay). The source material was cultured CD4+ T cells from blood. The receptors derive from a human donor with COVID-19.

The chain combines TRBV2 with TRBJ1-2; 8 nucleotides match TRBD1. CDR1 is SNHLY, CDR2 FYNNEI, per germline. J lost 6 bases, V lost 5 bases, and 8 bases had no gene match. This CDR3 has 14 residues. The CDR3 DNA reads TGTGCCAGCAGTCTCGGACAGGGAGGAGATGGCTACACCTTC. Translating gives CASSLGQGGDGYTF.

This clonotype is large within its sample. The J gene is TRBJ2-3, the V gene TRBV12-3 or TRBV12-4; 13 nucleotides line up with TRBD2. V lost 6 bases to trimming and J lost 6 bases; unmatched junction nucleotides: 6. The CDR3 consists of 15 residues. In DNA, the CDR3 is TGTGCCAGCAGAGAACTAGCGGGGGGGCCCGATACGCAGTATTTT. This sequence encodes CASRELAGGPDTQYF.

This sequence joins TRBV30 and TRBJ1-5; D is possibly TRBD1 (5 bases). The ends were cut back, 3 bases at V and 0 bases at J, with 12 bases in the middle. Germline V gene sequence: CDR1 GTSNPN, CDR2 SVGIG (reference sequence). This CDR3 is built from 15 residues. The CDR3 region has the DNA TGTGCCTGGAGCCCTAGGGGATATAGCAATCAGCCCCAGCATTTT. Amino acids: CAWSPRGYSNQPQHF.

The CDR3 DNA sequence: TGTGCCAGCAGTGGATACCGACAGGGGGCCTCTGGGGCCAACGTCCTGACTTTC. It specifies CASSGYRQGASGANVLTF. The rearrangement links TRBV6-1 to TRBJ2-6; TRBD1 matches 10 bases. CDR3 length equals 18 residues. Germline assignment: CDR1 MNHNS and CDR2 SASEGT. With 4 bases clipped from V and 0 bases from J, the junction kept 6 bases outside the gene matches.

This clonotype appeared a few times. J is TRBJ2-3 and V is TRBV24-1; TRBD2 is a possible D gene (5 bases). The length of the CDR3 is 13 residues. CDR1 is KGHDR and CDR2 is SFDVKD in the germline V gene. V gave up 3 bases and J gave up 11 bases, with 14 bases separating them. In DNA form, the CDR3 reads TGTGCCACCAGTGATCGGGCTAGCCTCAGGCAGTATTTT. This translates into CATSDRASLRQYF.

The rearrangement uses TRBV6-2 or TRBV6-3 and TRBJ2-7, with 10 bases matching TRBD2. Germline CDR1 MNHEY, CDR2 SVGEGT. V lost 10 bases to trimming and J lost 7 bases; unmatched junction nucleotides: 10. The CDR3 is made up of 13 amino acids. This chain's CDR3 is CATSNSGGIEQYF. Written as DNA, the CDR3 is TGTGCCACCAGCAATAGCGGGGGGATTGAGCAGTACTTC.

This clonotype has a handful of counts. This sequence joins TRBV29-1 and TRBJ1-1; 7 bases match TRBD1. CDR3 length: 13 amino acids. Germline values: CDR1 SQVTM, CDR2 ANQGSEA. The J segment lost 9 bases and the V segment lost 6 bases, leaving 13 bases of the junction unmatched. The CDR3 DNA reads as TGCAGCGTCCCCGGCACTTCACAGGGGAAAGCTTTCTTT. As protein: CSVPGTSQGKAFF.

V gene TRBV9 combines with J gene TRBJ1-1; D gene ambiguous. CDR3 size: 14 residues. Trimming removed 3 bases from V and 0 bases from J, with 9 bases in between. The V gene's germline CDR1 is SGDLS and CDR2 YYNGEE. The DNA of the CDR3 is TGTGCCAGCAGCGACCGGGATTTGAACACTGAAGCTTTCTTT. Residues: CASSDRDLNTEAFF.

The rearrangement links TRBV11-3 to TRBJ2-3; TRBD1 matches 9 bases. V was clipped by 7 bases and J by 3 bases; unmatched bases: 11. CDR1 and CDR2 from the germline V gene are SGHNT and YENEEA. The CDR3 runs 16 residues. The CDR3 here is CASTLGQGRSTDTQYF. For the CDR3, the DNA is TGTGCCAGCACCTTGGGACAGGGAAGGAGTACAGATACGCAGTATTTT.

The V gene is TRBV9, the J gene TRBJ1-1; TRBD1 might be the D (6 bases). The CDR3 runs 15 residues. Trimming stripped 0 bases from V and 5 bases from J, with 14 bases between. Germline V gene sequence: CDR1 SGDLS, CDR2 YYNGEE. For the CDR3, the DNA is TGTGCCAGCAGCGTAGCTTGGGGGCTCGTTACTGAAGCTTTCTTT. As protein: CASSVAWGLVTEAFF.

This clonotype was seen only once. Relative to the germline gene, one junction end is altered; a read error may explain this. CDR3 in amino acids: CASSLLGGGTQETRYF. As DNA, the CDR3 is TGTGCCAGCAGTTTATTAGGCGGGGGGACGCAAGAGACCCGGTACTTC. V gene TRBV27 combines with J gene TRBJ2-5; TRBD2 matches 8 bases. Looked up from germline, CDR1 is MNHEY and CDR2 is SMNVEV (reference sequence). The CDR3 runs to 16 residues.

The V gene is TRBV12-3 or TRBV12-4, the J gene TRBJ1-6, with 9 bases lining up with TRBD1. The CDR3 spans 16 residues. V gave up 4 bases and J gave up 6 bases; unmatched junction bases: 7. Here the CDR3 DNA reads TGTGCCAGCAGTTACCGGACAGGGGTGCGTAATTCACCCCTCCACTTT. Translated: CASSYRTGVRNSPLHF.